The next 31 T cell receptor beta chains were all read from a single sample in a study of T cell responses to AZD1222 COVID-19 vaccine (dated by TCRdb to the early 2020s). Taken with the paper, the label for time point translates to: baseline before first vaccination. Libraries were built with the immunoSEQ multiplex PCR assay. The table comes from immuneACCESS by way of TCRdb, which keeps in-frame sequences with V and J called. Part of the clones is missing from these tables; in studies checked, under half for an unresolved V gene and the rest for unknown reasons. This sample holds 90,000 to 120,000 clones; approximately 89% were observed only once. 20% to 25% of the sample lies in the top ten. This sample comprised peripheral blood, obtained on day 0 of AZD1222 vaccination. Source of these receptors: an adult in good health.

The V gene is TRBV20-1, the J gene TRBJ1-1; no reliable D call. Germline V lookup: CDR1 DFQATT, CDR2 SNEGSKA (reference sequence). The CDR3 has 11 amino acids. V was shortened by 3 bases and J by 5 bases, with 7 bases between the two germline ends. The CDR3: CSASVGTEAFF. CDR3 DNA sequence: TGCAGTGCTAGTGTGGGGACTGAAGCTTTCTTT.

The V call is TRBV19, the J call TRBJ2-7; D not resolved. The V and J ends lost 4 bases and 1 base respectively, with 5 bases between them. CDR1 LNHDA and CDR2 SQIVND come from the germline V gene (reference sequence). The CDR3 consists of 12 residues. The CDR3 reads CASSSPSYEQYF. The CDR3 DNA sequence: TGTGCCAGTAGTAGCCCGTCCTACGAGCAGTACTTC.

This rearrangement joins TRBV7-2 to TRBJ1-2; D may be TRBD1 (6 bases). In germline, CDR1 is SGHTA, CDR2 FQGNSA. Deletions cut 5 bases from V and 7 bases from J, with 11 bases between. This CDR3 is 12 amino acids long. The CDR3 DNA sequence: TGTGCCAGCAGCCCTACAGGGTCTGGCTACACCTTC. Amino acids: CASSPTGSGYTF.

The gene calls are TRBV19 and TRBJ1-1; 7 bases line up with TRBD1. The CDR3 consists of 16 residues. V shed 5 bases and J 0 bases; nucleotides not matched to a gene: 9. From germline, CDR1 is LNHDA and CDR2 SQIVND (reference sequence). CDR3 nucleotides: TGTGCCAGTAGTCCCCGACAGGGTGGGGTGAACACTGAAGCTTTCTTT. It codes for CASSPRQGGVNTEAFF.

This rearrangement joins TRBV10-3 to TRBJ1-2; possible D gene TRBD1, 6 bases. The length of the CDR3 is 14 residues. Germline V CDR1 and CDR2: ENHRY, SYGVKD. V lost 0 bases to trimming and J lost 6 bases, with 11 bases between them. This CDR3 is CAISESNREDGYTF. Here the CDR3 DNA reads TGTGCCATCAGTGAGTCTAACAGGGAGGATGGCTACACCTTC.

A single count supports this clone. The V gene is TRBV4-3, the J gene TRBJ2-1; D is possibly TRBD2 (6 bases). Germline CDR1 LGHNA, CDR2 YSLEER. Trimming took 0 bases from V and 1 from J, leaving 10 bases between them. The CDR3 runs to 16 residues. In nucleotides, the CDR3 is TGCGCCAGCAGCCAAGAGACGGCGGGGTCCTACAATGAGCAGTTCTTC. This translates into CASSQETAGSYNEQFF.

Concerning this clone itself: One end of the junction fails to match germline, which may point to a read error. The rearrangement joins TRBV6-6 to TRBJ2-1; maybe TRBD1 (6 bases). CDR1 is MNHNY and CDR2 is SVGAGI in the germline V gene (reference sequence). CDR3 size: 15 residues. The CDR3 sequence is CASSHRVASDNEQFF. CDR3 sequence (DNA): TGTGCCAGCAGTCACAGGGTAGCCTCCGACAATGAGCAGTTCTTC.

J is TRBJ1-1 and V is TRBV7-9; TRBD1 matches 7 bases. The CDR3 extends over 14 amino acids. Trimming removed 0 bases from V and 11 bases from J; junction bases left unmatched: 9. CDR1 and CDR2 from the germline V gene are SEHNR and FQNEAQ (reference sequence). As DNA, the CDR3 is TGTGCCAGCAGCTTAGCCGACAGGGAAGGAAGGGCTTTCTTT. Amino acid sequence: CASSLADREGRAFF.

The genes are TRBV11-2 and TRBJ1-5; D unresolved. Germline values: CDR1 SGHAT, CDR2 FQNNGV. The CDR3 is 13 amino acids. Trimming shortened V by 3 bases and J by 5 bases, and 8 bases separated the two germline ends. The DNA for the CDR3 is TGTGCCAGCAGCTTGGGCGTAGATCAGCCCCAGCATTTT. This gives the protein CASSLGVDQPQHF.

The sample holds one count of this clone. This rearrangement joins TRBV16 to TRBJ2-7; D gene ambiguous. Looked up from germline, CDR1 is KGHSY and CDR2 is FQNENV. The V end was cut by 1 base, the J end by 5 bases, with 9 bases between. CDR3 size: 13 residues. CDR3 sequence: CASSQLGRDEQYF. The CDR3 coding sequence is TGTGCCAGCAGCCAATTGGGCCGCGACGAGCAGTACTTC.

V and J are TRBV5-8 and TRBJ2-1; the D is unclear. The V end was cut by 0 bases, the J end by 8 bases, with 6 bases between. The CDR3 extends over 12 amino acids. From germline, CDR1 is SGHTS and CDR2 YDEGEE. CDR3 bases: TGTGCCAGCAGCTTGGTTCTTCATGAGCAGTTCTTC. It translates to CASSLVLHEQFF.

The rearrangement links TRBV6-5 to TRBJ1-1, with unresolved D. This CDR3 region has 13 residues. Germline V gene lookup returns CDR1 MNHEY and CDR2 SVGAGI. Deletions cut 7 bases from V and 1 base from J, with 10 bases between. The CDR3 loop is CASNRGENTEAFF. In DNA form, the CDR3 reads TGTGCCAGCAATCGAGGAGAGAACACTGAAGCTTTCTTT.

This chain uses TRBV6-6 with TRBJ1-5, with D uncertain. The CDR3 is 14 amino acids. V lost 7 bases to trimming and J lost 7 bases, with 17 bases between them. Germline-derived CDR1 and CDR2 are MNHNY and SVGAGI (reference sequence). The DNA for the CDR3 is TGTGCCAGCACGGTGGAAGCGGTAGGGCAGCCCCAGCATTTT. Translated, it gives CASTVEAVGQPQHF.

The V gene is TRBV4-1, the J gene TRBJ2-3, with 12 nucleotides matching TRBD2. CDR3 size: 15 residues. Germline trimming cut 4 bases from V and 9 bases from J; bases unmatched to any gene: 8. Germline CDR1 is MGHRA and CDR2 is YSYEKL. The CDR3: CASSPGLAGLPTQYF. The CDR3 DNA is TGCGCCAGCAGCCCCGGACTAGCGGGGCTCCCGACGCAGTATTTT.

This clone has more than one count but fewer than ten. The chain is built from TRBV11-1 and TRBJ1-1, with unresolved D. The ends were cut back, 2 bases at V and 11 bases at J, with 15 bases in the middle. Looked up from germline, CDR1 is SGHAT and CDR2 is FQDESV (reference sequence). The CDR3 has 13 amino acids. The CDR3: CASSLPVVSQAFF. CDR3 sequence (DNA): TGTGCCAGCAGCTTACCGGTAGTCAGTCAGGCTTTCTTT.

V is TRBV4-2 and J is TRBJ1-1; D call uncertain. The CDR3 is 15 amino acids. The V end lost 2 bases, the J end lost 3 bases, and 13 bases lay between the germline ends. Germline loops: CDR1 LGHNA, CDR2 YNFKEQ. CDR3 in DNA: TGTGCCAGCAGCCAAAGTCAACAGACGTACACTGAAGCTTTCTTT. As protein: CASSQSQQTYTEAFF.

The CDR3 protein is CSVGFVYNEQFF. For the CDR3, the DNA is TGCAGCGTAGGGTTTGTTTACAATGAGCAGTTCTTC. The V and J genes are TRBV29-1 and TRBJ2-1; D is undetermined. CDR3 length equals 12 residues. The ends were cut back, 6 bases at V and 4 bases at J, with 10 bases in the middle. CDR1 is SQVTM and CDR2 is ANQGSEA in the germline V gene.

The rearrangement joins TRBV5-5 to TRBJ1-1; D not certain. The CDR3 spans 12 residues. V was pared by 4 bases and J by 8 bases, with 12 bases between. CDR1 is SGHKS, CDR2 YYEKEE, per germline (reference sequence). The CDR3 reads CASSPSTLEAFF. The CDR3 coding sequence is TGTGCCAGCAGCCCGAGCACGTTGGAAGCTTTCTTT.

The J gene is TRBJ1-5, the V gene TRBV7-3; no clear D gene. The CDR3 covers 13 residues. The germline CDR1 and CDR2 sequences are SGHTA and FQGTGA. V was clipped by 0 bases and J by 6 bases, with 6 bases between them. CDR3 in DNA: TGTGCCAGCAGCTTAACGTGGGGTCAGCCCCAGCATTTT. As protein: CASSLTWGQPQHF.

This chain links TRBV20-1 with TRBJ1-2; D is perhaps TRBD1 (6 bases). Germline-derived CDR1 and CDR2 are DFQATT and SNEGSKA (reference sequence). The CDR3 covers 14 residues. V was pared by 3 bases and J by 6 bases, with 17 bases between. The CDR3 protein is CSASEVLGADGYTF. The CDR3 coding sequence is TGCAGTGCTAGTGAGGTACTGGGGGCGGATGGCTACACCTTC.

The DNA for the CDR3 is TGTGCCAGTAGTATAGATCGAAGCTCCGGGGAGCTGTTTTTT. It codes for CASSIDRSSGELFF. The genes are TRBV19 and TRBJ2-2; no reliable D call. The CDR3 has 14 residues. Trimming removed 0 bases from V and 6 bases from J, with 8 bases in between. Germline V gene data show CDR1 as LNHDA and CDR2 as SQIVND (reference sequence).

The CDR3 sequence is CASSVNRGIAGNTIYF. The CDR3 coding sequence is TGTGCCAGCAGCGTGAACAGGGGCATTGCTGGAAACACCATATATTTT. The chain uses TRBV5-6 and TRBJ1-3; 7 nucleotides match TRBD1. Germline CDR1 reads SGHDT; CDR2 reads YYEEEE. The length of the CDR3 is 16 residues. Trimming at V came to 4 bases and at J to 2 bases, leaving 9 bases not matched to a gene.

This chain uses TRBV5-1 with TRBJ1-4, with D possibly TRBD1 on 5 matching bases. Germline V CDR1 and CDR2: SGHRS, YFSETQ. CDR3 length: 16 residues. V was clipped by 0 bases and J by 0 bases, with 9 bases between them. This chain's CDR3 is CASSLGGTSTNEKLFF. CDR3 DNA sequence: TGCGCCAGCAGCTTGGGGGGCACGTCAACTAATGAAAAACTGTTTTTT.

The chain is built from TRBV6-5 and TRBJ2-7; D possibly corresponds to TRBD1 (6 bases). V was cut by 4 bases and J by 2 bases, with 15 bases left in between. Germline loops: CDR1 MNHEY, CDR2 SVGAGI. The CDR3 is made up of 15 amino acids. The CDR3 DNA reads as TGTGCCAGCAGTTTCCAGACAGGCGATCCCTACGAGCAGTACTTC. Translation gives CASSFQTGDPYEQYF.

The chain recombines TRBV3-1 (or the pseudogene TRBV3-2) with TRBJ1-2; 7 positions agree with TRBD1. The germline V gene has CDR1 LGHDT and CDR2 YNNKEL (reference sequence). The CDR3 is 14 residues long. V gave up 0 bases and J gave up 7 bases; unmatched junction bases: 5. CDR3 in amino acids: CASSQEGQLSGYTF. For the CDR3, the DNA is TGTGCCAGCAGCCAAGAGGGACAGCTAAGTGGCTACACCTTC.

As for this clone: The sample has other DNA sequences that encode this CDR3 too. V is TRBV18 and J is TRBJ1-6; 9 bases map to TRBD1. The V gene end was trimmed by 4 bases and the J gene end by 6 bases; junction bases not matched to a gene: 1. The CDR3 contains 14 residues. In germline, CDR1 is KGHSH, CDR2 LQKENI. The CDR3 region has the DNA TGTGCCAGCTCACGGGACAGGGTTAATTCACCCCTCCACTTT. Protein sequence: CASSRDRVNSPLHF.

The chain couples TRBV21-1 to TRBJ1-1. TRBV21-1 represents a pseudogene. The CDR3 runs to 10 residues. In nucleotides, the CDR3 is TGTGCCAGTCTCAACACTGAAGCTTTCTTT. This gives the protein CASLNTEAFF.

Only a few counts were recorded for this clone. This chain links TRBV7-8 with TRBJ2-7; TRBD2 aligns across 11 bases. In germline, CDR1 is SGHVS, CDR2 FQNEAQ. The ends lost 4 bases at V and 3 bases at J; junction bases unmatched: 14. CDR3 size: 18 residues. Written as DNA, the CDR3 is TGTGCCAGCAGCTCCACTCTAGCGGGGGGCGATCCAGGCTACGAGCAGTACTTC. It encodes CASSSTLAGGDPGYEQYF.

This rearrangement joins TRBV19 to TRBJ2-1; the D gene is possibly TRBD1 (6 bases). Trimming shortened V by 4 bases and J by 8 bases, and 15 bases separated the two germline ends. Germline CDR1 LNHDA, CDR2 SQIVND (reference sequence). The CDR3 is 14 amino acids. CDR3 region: CASSTTPGVHEQFF. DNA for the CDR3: TGTGCCAGTAGTACCACACCAGGGGTGCATGAGCAGTTCTTC.

CDR3 DNA sequence: TGTGCCAGCAGCTTCGAACAGGCTACTGAAGCTTTCTTT. This codes for CASSFEQATEAFF. This chain connects TRBV9 to TRBJ1-1; tentative D call: TRBD1 (5 bases). This CDR3 contains 13 residues. Germline V gives CDR1 SGDLS, CDR2 YYNGEE. Trimming stripped 4 bases from V and 5 bases from J, with 12 bases between.

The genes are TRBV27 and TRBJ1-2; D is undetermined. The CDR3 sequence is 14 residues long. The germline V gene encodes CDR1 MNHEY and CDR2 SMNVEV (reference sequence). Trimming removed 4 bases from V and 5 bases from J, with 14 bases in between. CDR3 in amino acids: CASSSGPWGYGYTF. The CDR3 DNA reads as TGTGCCAGCAGTTCCGGACCGTGGGGTTATGGCTACACCTTC.